The present TCR beta chain was sequenced within a study of T cell changes during pregnancy in multiple sclerosis. Clones were read by immunoSEQ multiplex PCR, and TCRdb kept only the in-frame ones, dropping some. This table holds under 80,000 clones, 80% to 95% found once. Comment on this clone: Relative to the germline gene, one junction end is altered; a read error may explain this.

The CDR3 sequence is 15 residues long. CDR1 is MRHNA and CDR2 is SNTAGT in the germline V gene. This clonotype was sampled from a female donor with multiple sclerosis, enrolled in a pregnancy study. The chain uses TRBV6-4 and TRBJ2-1, with 10 bases aligning to TRBD2. The sample in question was peripheral blood, obtained in the second trimester of pregnancy. Here the CDR3 reads CASKAGVLAGVPLIF. The DNA for the CDR3 is TGTGCCAGCAAGGCAGGGGTCCTAGCGGGAGTCCCTCTGATCTTC.